A selection of T cell receptor beta chains follows, all from one sample in a study of control samples from healthy donors and cancer patients. Clones were read by immunoSEQ multiplex PCR, and TCRdb kept only the in-frame ones, dropping some. This table has 100,000 to 150,000 clones, roughly 92% appearing once. Input material: PBMCs. These receptors came from an elderly man with head and neck cancer. Each CDR3 is given with its conserved first and last residue. The D gene is left open where the match is weak.

D: NA
length: 17
V: TRBV5-4
CDR3: CASSLGMRGSYNSPLHF

D: NA
length: 16
V: TRBV7-9
CDR3: CASSPGHPIQNTEAFF

D: TRBD1
length: 14
V: TRBV7-8
CDR3: CASSSGQHSYEQYF

D: NA
length: 14
V: TRBV19
CDR3: CASSIGGWRYGYTF

D: TRBD2
length: 15
V: TRBV6-5
CDR3: CASSTLAGGPYEQYF

D: TRBD1
length: 14
V: TRBV5-5
CDR3: CASSPGQGAYEQYF

D: NA
length: 16
V: TRBV18
CDR3: CASSPPSAGILDTIYF

D: NA
length: 15
V: TRBV7-9
CDR3: CASSLGAGVTGELFF

D: TRBD2
length: 23
V: TRBV23-1
CDR3: CASSHPNRPPGTSGTLWSYEQYF

D: TRBD2
length: 15
V: TRBV7-2
CDR3: CASSSKPSGGYEQYF

D: TRBD2
length: 16
V: TRBV5-1
CDR3: CASSLPESLAGETQYF

D: NA
length: 13
V: TRBV21-1
CDR3: CARKEEGGTEAFF

D: NA
length: 15
V: TRBV6-5
CDR3: CASSRKILKESPLHF

D: NA
length: 16
V: TRBV6-1
CDR3: CASSESAGWVLSEQYF

D: NA
length: 12
V: TRBV19
CDR3: CASSDSRDEQYF

D: NA
length: 13
V: TRBV3-1/TRBV3-2
CDR3: CASSQDLLVEQYF

D: TRBD2
length: 14
V: TRBV27
CDR3: CASSLSAGGYEQYF

D: TRBD1
length: 15
V: TRBV18
CDR3: CASSQTGGDNQPQHF

D: NA
length: 14
V: TRBV30
CDR3: CAWRRGLYPYEQYF

D: NA
length: 15
V: TRBV5-6
CDR3: CASSLTRADNSPLHF

D: NA
length: 14
V: TRBV9
CDR3: CASSVSAGNYGYTF

D: TRBD2
length: 15
V: TRBV4-1
CDR3: CASSPSSSGINEQFF

D: TRBD1
length: 14
V: TRBV10-3
CDR3: CAISKGQGYTEAFF

D: NA
length: 14
V: TRBV7-9
CDR3: CASSFGGRNYGYTF

D: NA
length: 17
V: TRBV5-6
CDR3: CASSLGASGLGANVLTF

D: NA
length: 13
V: TRBV19
CDR3: CASSIASGGEQYF

D: NA
length: 15
V: TRBV19
CDR3: CASSPQQVTVHEQFF

D: NA
length: 13
V: TRBV7-9
CDR3: CASSTVGGVTQYF

D: TRBD2
length: 17
V: TRBV5-5
CDR3: CASSGGTSESSYNEQFF

D: NA
length: 13
V: TRBV6-4
CDR3: CASSVVFNTEAFF

D: NA
length: 15
V: TRBV6-5
CDR3: CASSSPRRGGRGYTF

D: TRBD2
length: 15
V: TRBV5-1
CDR3: CASTEETTSGASRFF

D: TRBD1
length: 16
V: TRBV11-2
CDR3: CASSLERGQGGTEAFF

D: NA
length: 14
V: TRBV30
CDR3: CAWSVWGTNYGYTF

D: NA
length: 18
V: TRBV6-1
CDR3: CASSERRGASSGANVLTF

D: NA
length: 13
V: TRBV15
CDR3: CATSRDRAYEQFF

D: NA
length: 18
V: TRBV5-3
CDR3: CARSSPGCGWGAKNIQYF

D: NA
length: 19
V: TRBV15
CDR3: CATSRPRVGEGERTYEQYF

D: NA
length: 15
V: TRBV21-1
CDR3: CASSLRLGKRQTQYF

D: NA
length: 13
V: TRBV7-9
CDR3: CASSLSLGQPQHF

D: TRBD2
length: 15
V: TRBV5-6
CDR3: CASSLGLAGMNEQYF

D: NA
length: 18
V: TRBV7-2
CDR3: CASSLSDPNTYSYNEQFF

D: NA
length: 11
V: TRBV19
CDR3: CASSNPISLHF